A single sample gave rise to the 26 T cell receptor beta chains below, sequenced in a study of T cell clonality in common variable immunodeficiency. The table came from immunoSEQ multiplex PCR; TCRdb's copy has only in-frame clones and leaves some out. The record shows roughly 30,000 clones for this sample, with no singletons present. The sample consisted of peripheral blood mononuclear cells. The source of these receptors is a person aged 18-70 years in good health.

This clone was picked up many times. The CDR3 DNA, read in part, is TGTGCCAGCTCTCCGGACAGGGGGCGCGGCGAG. Its protein product is CASSPDRGRGE. The whole CDR3 sequence reads CASSPDRGRGEQYF. This chain joins TRBV18 and TRBJ2-7; 11 bases fit TRBD1. The sequenced fragment ends 3 residues before the CDR3 boundary, so the rest is inferred from the germline J gene. The CDR3 has 14 residues. CDR1 and CDR2 from the germline V gene are KGHSH and LQKENI. V shed 6 bases and J 6 bases; nucleotides not matched to a gene: 7.

This clone was detected ten times or more. The CDR3 loop is CASSILTSGRDNEQFF. The sequenced part of the CDR3 DNA is TGTGCCAGTAGTATCCTCACTAGCGGGAGGGACAATGAG. The V gene is TRBV19, the J gene TRBJ2-1; 13 positions agree with TRBD2. The CDR3 end falls 3 residues outside the read, so it is completed with the germline J gene. The CDR3 extends over 16 amino acids. V lost 3 bases to trimming and J lost 5 bases; unmatched junction nucleotides: 4. From germline, CDR1 is LNHDA and CDR2 SQIVND (reference sequence).

This clone came up many times. From the germline J gene comes the end of the CDR3, since the read stops 3 residues before it. This sequence joins TRBV7-9 and TRBJ2-1; D unresolved. Trimming shortened V by 1 base and J by 5 bases, and 9 bases separated the two germline ends. The CDR3 contains 14 residues. CDR1 and CDR2 from the germline V gene are SEHNR and FQNEAQ (reference sequence). The DNA read from the CDR3 is TGTGCCAGCAGCTTAGGCCCTAGTCACAATGAG. Encoded protein: CASSLGPSHNE. The whole CDR3 reads CASSLGPSHNEQFF.

This clone has a count of ten or more. The read falls 3 residues short of the CDR3 end, and the missing part is taken from the germline J gene. J is TRBJ1-2 and V is TRBV5-6, with D tentatively TRBD1 (6 bases). Germline loops: CDR1 SGHDT, CDR2 YYEEEE. The CDR3 has 14 amino acids. Between the trimmed V and J ends, which lost 4 bases and 6 bases, there was a span of 16 bases. The sequenced part of the CDR3 DNA is TGTGCCAGCAGCGGAAGACAGGATTTCGATGGC. Amino acids: CASSGRQDFDG. The CDR3 as a whole reads CASSGRQDFDGYTF.

The table lists this clone with many counts. The CDR3 end lies 3 residues beyond the end of the read and is filled in from the germline J gene. V is TRBV2 and J is TRBJ1-2, with 8 bases fitting TRBD1. CDR3 size: 14 residues. Germline CDR1 and CDR2: SNHLY and FYNNEI. This chain's CDR3 is CASNGGAGGLGYTF. The CDR3 bases that were read are TGTGCCAGCAATGGGGGGGCAGGGGGCCTGGGC.

This clone has at least ten counts. The sequenced part of the CDR3 DNA is TGTGCCAGCTCACGGGGGACAGGGGGACCCCACTATGGC. Translated, it gives CASSRGTGGPHYG. The full CDR3 protein reads CASSRGTGGPHYGYTF. The chain carries TRBV18 and TRBJ1-2; 11 bases map to TRBD1. Read data end 3 residues before the CDR3 end; the end is taken from the germline J gene. The CDR3 loop spans 16 amino acids. The germline V gene has CDR1 KGHSH and CDR2 LQKENI. V lost 4 bases, J lost 3 bases, and 7 bases stayed unmatched.

This clone came up many times. The read ends 3 residues early relative to the CDR3; the germline J gene fills the gap. V usage is TRBV19 and J usage is TRBJ2-3; 7 nucleotides agree with TRBD1. There are 12 residues in the CDR3. Germline V gene sequence: CDR1 LNHDA, CDR2 SQIVND (reference sequence). The DNA read from the CDR3 is TGTGCCAGTAGTACCACAGGGGTGGCG. Encoded protein: CASSTTGVA. The CDR3 as a whole reads CASSTTGVAQYF.

Remarks on this clone: The read gets to within 3 residues of the CDR3 end, and the germline J gene fills in the rest. The gene calls are TRBV6-2 or TRBV6-3 and TRBJ2-3; maybe TRBD1 (5 bases). The germline V gene has CDR1 MNHEY and CDR2 SVGEGT. This CDR3 region has 14 residues. The CDR3 DNA, read in part, is TGTGCCGCGGCCTCAGGGATTGGGGAAGAGACG. Protein: CAAASGIGEET. The whole CDR3 protein reads CAAASGIGEETQYF.

There are many counts of this clone. CDR3 sequence reads: CSAKDSLSGNTIYF. The DNA read from the CDR3 is TGCAGTGCTAAGGACTCGTTATCTGGAAACACC. J is TRBJ1-3 and V is TRBV20-1; D is uncertain. The read terminates 3 residues ahead of where the CDR3 ends, so the germline J gene completes it. The CDR3 consists of 14 residues. Germline V gene data show CDR1 as DFQATT and CDR2 as SNEGSKA (reference sequence). V was cut by 4 bases and J by 1 base, with 11 bases left in between.

This clone was counted ten times or more. The read ends 3 residues before the CDR3 terminus; that terminus is restored from the germline J gene. The V call is TRBV11-3, the J call TRBJ2-7; TRBD1 matches at 10 bases. Germline lookup yields CDR1 SGHNT and CDR2 YENEEA. The CDR3 sequence is 15 residues long. V shed 5 bases and J 2 bases; nucleotides not matched to a gene: 6. The sequenced part of the CDR3 DNA is TGTGCCAGCAGCCGATGGACAGGGGGGGCCTACGAG. Translating it yields CASSRWTGGAYE. The whole CDR3 protein reads CASSRWTGGAYEQYF.

This clone was seen more than once but under ten times. The missing CDR3 end, 3 residues past where the read stops, is filled in from the germline J gene. The rearrangement uses TRBV20-1 and TRBJ1-1, with D possibly TRBD1 on 6 matching bases. CDR1 is DFQATT, CDR2 SNEGSKA, per germline (reference sequence). This CDR3 spans 13 amino acids. Partial CDR3 DNA: TGCAGTGCCAAGTGGGACACCGACTACGAG. Protein: CSAKWDTDYE. In full, the CDR3 is CSAKWDTDYEAFF.

This clone was counted ten times or more. The CDR3 is cut off 3 residues early in the read; its end comes from the germline J gene. V and J are TRBV14 and TRBJ1-6; D gene uncertain. The germline CDR1 and CDR2 sequences are SGHDN and FVKESK. Trimming shortened V by 2 bases and J by 11 bases, and 13 bases separated the two germline ends. The CDR3 loop spans 14 amino acids. The covered CDR3 bases are TGTGCCAGCAGCCAATCGAGAAGACTGACACCC. Protein product: CASSQSRRLTP. The complete CDR3 reads CASSQSRRLTPLHF.

This clone was observed a few times. The read comes to an end 3 residues before the CDR3 does, leaving the germline J gene to fill in the end. The V call is TRBV7-9, the J call TRBJ2-2, with TRBD1 matching over 9 bases. Germline lookup yields CDR1 SEHNR and CDR2 FQNEAQ (reference sequence). The CDR3 length is 15 residues. The CDR3 loop is CASSAQGAAGEKLFF. Partial CDR3 DNA: TGTGCCAGCAGCGCACAGGGGGCGGCGGGTGAAAAG.

Ten or more counts support this clone. Sequencing ends 3 residues short of the CDR3 end; the germline J gene provides the rest. This chain uses TRBV20-1 with TRBJ1-1, with D possibly being TRBD1 (5 bases). There are 12 residues in the CDR3. Germline CDR1 DFQATT, CDR2 SNEGSKA (reference sequence). V shed 1 base and J shed 3 bases, with 6 bases lying between them. The CDR3 protein is CSARGGDTEAFF. Incomplete CDR3 DNA: TGCAGTGCTAGAGGGGGGGACACTGAA.

This clone occurred many times. The read falls 3 residues short of the CDR3 end, and the missing part is taken from the germline J gene. The genes are TRBV30 and TRBJ1-1; TRBD1 is a possible D gene (6 bases). The CDR3 runs to 13 residues. V gave up 7 bases and J gave up 1 base, with 13 bases separating them. From germline, CDR1 is GTSNPN and CDR2 SVGIG (reference sequence). CDR3 bases read: TGTGCCTCTGAGCGGGGGCGGAACACTGAA. As protein: CASERGRNTE. The complete CDR3 sequence is CASERGRNTEAFF.

Many counts were recorded for this clone. The read gets to within 3 residues of the CDR3 end, and the germline J gene fills in the rest. This chain connects TRBV20-1 to TRBJ1-2; the match to TRBD1 covers 7 bases. Germline assignment: CDR1 DFQATT and CDR2 SNEGSKA (reference sequence). Trimming removed 0 bases from V and 5 bases from J; junction bases left unmatched: 12. The CDR3 sequence is 16 residues long. The CDR3 bases that were read are TGCAGTGCTAGAGAGATTTGGGTGCTGACAGGGTATGGC. Its protein product is CSAREIWVLTGYG. The complete CDR3 sequence is CSAREIWVLTGYGYTF.

The table lists this clone with many counts. Partial CDR3 DNA: TGTGCCAGCTCACCACCGGGCCCGAACACCGGGGAG. Its protein is CASSPPGPNTGE. The full CDR3 sequence reads CASSPPGPNTGELFF. This chain uses TRBV18 with TRBJ2-2; D unclear. The read ends 3 residues early relative to the CDR3; the germline J gene fills the gap. This CDR3 is 15 amino acids long. Germline V gene sequence: CDR1 KGHSH, CDR2 LQKENI. Trimming stripped 0 bases from V and 0 bases from J, with 5 bases between.

This clone was detected many times. The read gets to within 3 residues of the CDR3 end, and the germline J gene fills in the rest. V gene TRBV5-1 combines with J gene TRBJ1-1, with TRBD1 matching over 8 bases. The CDR3 loop spans 14 amino acids. Losses at the gene ends were 3 bases for V and 1 base for J; bases not matched to a gene: 2. Germline loops: CDR1 SGHRS, CDR2 YFSETQ. The CDR3 sequence: CASSSGTGNTEAFF. The DNA read from the CDR3 is TGCGCCAGCAGCTCCGGGACAGGGAACACTGAA.

This clone was seen at least ten times. The sequenced fragment ends 3 residues before the CDR3 boundary, so the rest is inferred from the germline J gene. The chain has TRBV5-1 and TRBJ1-5, with unresolved D. Germline CDR1 SGHRS, CDR2 YFSETQ. V lost 0 bases and J lost 7, with 8 bases in between. This CDR3 is 13 amino acids long. CDR3 amino acids: CASSLAAGQPQHF. Partial CDR3 DNA: TGCGCCAGCAGCTTGGCGGCGGGACAGCCC.

This clone has ten or more counts. Coverage ceases 3 residues before the CDR3 finishes, and the germline J gene fills in the end. The chain is built from TRBV20-1 and TRBJ1-5, with D tentatively TRBD1 (5 bases). The CDR3 extends over 12 amino acids. The V gene's germline CDR1 is DFQATT and CDR2 SNEGSKA (reference sequence). The V end was cut by 5 bases, the J end by 5 bases, with 10 bases between. The chain's CDR3 is CSALRGDQPQHF. CDR3 bases read: TGCAGTGCTTTAAGGGGCGATCAGCCC.

This clone was detected many times. The sequence runs out 3 residues before the end of the CDR3; the remainder is reconstructed from the germline J gene. Other DNA sequences in the same sample also yield this CDR3. This sequence joins TRBV7-3 and TRBJ2-3; D call uncertain. Germline lookup yields CDR1 SGHTA and CDR2 FQGTGA. The CDR3 is made up of 12 amino acids. Trimming cost V 4 bases and J 2 bases, with 4 bases left between them. The DNA read from the CDR3 is TGTGCCAGCAGCTCCTCCACAGATACG. Translating gives CASSSSTDT. The entire CDR3 is CASSSSTDTQYF.

This clone was observed many times. The read halts 3 residues ahead of the CDR3 end, with the missing end drawn from the germline J gene. The V and J genes are TRBV5-4 and TRBJ1-6; D not resolved. The CDR3 is 14 residues long. The germline gives CDR1 SGHNT, CDR2 YYREEE (reference sequence). With 0 bases removed from V and 5 bases from J, the gap between germline ends came to 6 bases. The DNA read from the CDR3 is TGTGCCAGCAGCTTGGAACAGAATAATTCACCC. Amino acids: CASSLEQNNSP. The entire CDR3 is CASSLEQNNSPLHF. The variable domain in full, with the rest retrieved from reference TRBV5-4 and TRBJ1-6, is ETGVTQSPTHLIKTRGQQVTLRCSSQSGHNTVSWYQQALGQGPQFIFQYYREEENGRGNFPPRFSGLQFPNYSSELNVNALELDDSALYLCASSLEQNNSPLHFGNGTRLTVT.

As to this clone: The missing CDR3 end, 3 residues past where the read stops, is filled in from the germline J gene. Other DNA sequences in the sample encode the same CDR3. The chain uses TRBV19 and TRBJ1-5; D remains ambiguous. In germline, CDR1 is LNHDA, CDR2 SQIVND (reference sequence). This CDR3 has 15 amino acids. V lost 3 bases and J 7 bases, leaving 16 bases between the germline ends. The CDR3 sequence: CASSIGFGLQQPQHF. CDR3 DNA (partial): TGTGCCAGTAGTATTGGGTTCGGGTTGCAACAGCCC.

This clone was observed many times. The read finishes 3 residues shy of the CDR3 end, and the germline J gene is used to complete it. This chain connects TRBV30 to TRBJ2-7; D ambiguous. This CDR3 is 14 amino acids long. Germline V gene data show CDR1 as GTSNPN and CDR2 as SVGIG (reference sequence). Trimming cost V 3 bases and J 2 bases, with 14 bases left between them. The CDR3 here is CAWRGFDGAYEQYF. The DNA read from the CDR3 is TGTGCCTGGAGAGGGTTTGACGGTGCCTACGAG.

In its sample, this clone was seen many times. The read halts 3 residues ahead of the CDR3 end, with the missing end drawn from the germline J gene. The chain couples TRBV19 to TRBJ1-4; TRBD1 matches 8 bases. V lost 1 base and J lost 8; bases outside the gene matches: 3. This CDR3 region has 14 residues. The germline CDR1 and CDR2 sequences are LNHDA and SQIVND (reference sequence). The CDR3 sequence is CASSIADRAEKLFF. CDR3 DNA (partial): TGTGCCAGTAGTATAGCGGACAGGGCGGAAAAA.

This clone was counted ten times or more. From the germline J gene comes the end of the CDR3, since the read stops 3 residues before it. V gene TRBV5-1 combines with J gene TRBJ2-3; maybe TRBD1 (5 bases). Trimming removed 0 bases at V and 6 bases at J, with 11 bases between. The CDR3 is made up of 14 amino acids. In germline, CDR1 is SGHRS, CDR2 YFSETQ. CDR3 sequence reads: CASSLGGLGDTQYF. The sequenced CDR3 bases are TGCGCCAGCAGCTTGGGGGGCCTCGGGGATACG.